The table lists the clone carrying this TCR beta chain with a few counts. This table comes from immunoSEQ multiplex PCR, and its TCRdb copy is limited to in-frame clones, with some not included. Here the sample spans 1 million to 1.2 million clones, 70% to 80% being singletons. This entry belongs to a study of shared clonotypes between healthy human individuals. There are 15 residues in the CDR3. Germline CDR1 is SGHRS and CDR2 is YFSETQ. Trimming shortened V by 0 bases and J by 6 bases, and 16 bases separated the two germline ends. The sample consisted of memory CD4+ T cells from PBMCs. The subset is: CD45RA-negative fraction. This clonotype was obtained from a man younger than 35 in good health. Some clones in this sample may be carry-over from other donors' samples. The rearrangement links TRBV5-1 to TRBJ2-7; D perhaps matches TRBD2 (5 bases). The CDR3 coding sequence is TGCGCCAGCAGCTTGGAGGCTAGCTCCTCGAGCGAGCAGTACTTC. It encodes CASSLEASSSSEQYF.